This T cell receptor (beta chain) came from a study of regulatory T cells in long-lasting Graves disease. Findings and caveats of the study: Whereas new patients shared about a thousand public clonotypes, persistent patients shared more, at approximately 2,500.

Time point meaning: persistent/refractory GD, antithyroid drugs over 5 years with positive TRAb. TCR sequences were obtained from RNA taken from PBMCs. EDTA tubes held about 9.7 milliliters of peripheral blood from each patient. This clonotype occurred many times. The antigen is not known. The CDR3 runs 15 residues. The V end lost 6 bases, the J end lost 1 base, and 15 bases lay between the germline ends. Germline V lookup: CDR1 MDHEN, CDR2 SYDVKM. Construction of the TCR beta libraries employed iRepertoire HTBI primers in conjunction with Arm-PCR of CDR3 regions. Authors' data handling: Identification of gene segments yielded some 61 TRBV and roughly 15 TRBJ across samples. Using its own MiXCR run on the multiplex PCR reads, TCRdb lists one record per CDR3 protein. These V and J calls are TCRdb output, not the study's own analysis. The data show around 340,000 distinct CDR3 sequences, with about 20% seen just once and about 29% held by the top ten.

Sequencing used peripheral blood mononuclear cells (PBMCs), obtained when the disease was refractory, from a patient treated with antithyroid drugs. This clonotype was obtained from a female donor with Graves disease. The J gene is TRBJ1-2, the V gene TRBV28; maybe TRBD1 (6 bases). CDR3 sequence: CASRGGRKINYGYTF. CDR3 coding DNA: TGTGCCAGCAGAGGGGGACGGAAAATTAACTATGGCTACACCTTC.